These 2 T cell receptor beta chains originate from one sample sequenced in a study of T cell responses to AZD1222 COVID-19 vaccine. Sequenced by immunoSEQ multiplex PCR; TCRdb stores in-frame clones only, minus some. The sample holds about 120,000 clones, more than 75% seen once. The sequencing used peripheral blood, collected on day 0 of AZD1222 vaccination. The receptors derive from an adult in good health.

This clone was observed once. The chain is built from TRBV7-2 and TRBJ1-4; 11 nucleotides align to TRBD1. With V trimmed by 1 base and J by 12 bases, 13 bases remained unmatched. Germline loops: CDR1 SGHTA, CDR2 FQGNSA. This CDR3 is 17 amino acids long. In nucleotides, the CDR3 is TGTGCCAGCAGCTTAGGGACAGGGGGCTTAAGAAGTGTGGAACTGTTTTTT. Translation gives CASSLGTGGLRSVELFF.

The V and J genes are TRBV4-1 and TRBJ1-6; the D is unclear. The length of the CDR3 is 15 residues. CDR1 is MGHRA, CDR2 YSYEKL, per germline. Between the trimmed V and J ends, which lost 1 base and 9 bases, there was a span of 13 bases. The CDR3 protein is CASSQAASLSSPLHF. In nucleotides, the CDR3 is TGCGCCAGCAGCCAAGCAGCCAGCTTAAGTTCACCCCTCCACTTT.